The 19 T cell receptor beta chains reported below all come from one sample, sequenced in a study of blood T cell repertoires in COVID-19. Some clones are missing from TCRdb's copy, which holds only in-frame ones; the method was immunoSEQ multiplex PCR. Of about 210,000 clones listed, about 91% are singletons. The source material was PBMCs or T cells enriched from blood (not recorded which). The origin of the receptors is a man between 18 and 29 years old with acute COVID-19.

The gene calls are TRBV30 and TRBJ1-5; no clear D. Looked up from germline, CDR1 is GTSNPN and CDR2 is SVGIG (reference sequence). V was shortened by 0 bases and J by 6 bases, with 9 bases between the two germline ends. The CDR3 sequence is 13 residues long. The CDR3 is CAWSVAGPQPQHF. In nucleotides, the CDR3 is TGTGCCTGGAGTGTGGCAGGCCCTCAGCCCCAGCATTTT.

This chain uses TRBV27 with TRBJ1-6; the match to TRBD1 covers 7 bases. The CDR3 is 15 amino acids. The germline V gene has CDR1 MNHEY and CDR2 SMNVEV (reference sequence). Trimming at V came to 1 base and at J to 9 bases, leaving 6 bases not matched to a gene. The CDR3 loop reads CASSLYQGEASPLHF. The CDR3 region has the DNA TGTGCCAGCAGTTTATACCAGGGGGAGGCTTCACCCCTCCACTTT.

This chain uses TRBV27 with TRBJ1-5; no reliable D call. V lost 1 base, J lost 5 bases, and 6 bases lay in between. Per the germline V gene, CDR1 is MNHEY and CDR2 is SMNVEV (reference sequence). This CDR3 is 13 amino acids long. CDR3 in amino acids: CASSLYQYQPQHF. The CDR3 DNA reads as TGTGCCAGCAGTTTATATCAGTATCAGCCCCAGCATTTT.

The chain combines TRBV6-1 with TRBJ1-5; D not resolved. The CDR3 covers 14 residues. CDR1 and CDR2 from the germline V gene are MNHNS and SASEGT. The V end lost 1 base, the J end lost 10 bases, and 14 bases lay between the germline ends. The CDR3: CASSEGLEDDPQHF. The CDR3 DNA sequence: TGTGCCAGCAGTGAAGGCCTGGAGGATGATCCCCAGCATTTT.

The gene calls are TRBV4-3 and TRBJ2-7, with 8 bases identical to TRBD2. The V gene end was trimmed by 0 bases and the J gene end by 3 bases; junction bases not matched to a gene: 7. The CDR3 extends over 16 amino acids. Germline V CDR1 and CDR2: LGHNA, YSLEER. The CDR3: CASSQDSGRAIYEQYF. The CDR3 DNA reads TGCGCCAGCAGCCAAGATTCCGGGAGGGCCATCTACGAGCAGTACTTC.

V usage is TRBV18 and J usage is TRBJ2-1; D call uncertain. The germline V gene encodes CDR1 KGHSH and CDR2 LQKENI. V was cut by 3 bases and J by 10 bases, with 10 bases left in between. The length of the CDR3 is 12 residues. The CDR3 here is CASSPSVGEQFF. As DNA, the CDR3 is TGTGCCAGCTCACCCTCAGTGGGCGAGCAGTTCTTC.

CDR3 sequence reads: CASSPGGPGANVLTF. The CDR3 DNA reads as TGTGCCAGCAGCCCCGGGGGGCCTGGGGCCAACGTCCTGACTTTC. The genes are TRBV11-3 and TRBJ2-6, with D possibly being TRBD2 (7 bases). This CDR3 spans 15 amino acids. Trimming left V 5 bases short and J 2 bases short, with 10 bases between. Germline CDR1 and CDR2: SGHNT and YENEEA. The full variable domain, in which reference TRBV11-3 and TRBJ2-6 provide the parts outside the CDR3, is EAGVVQSPRYKIIEKKQPVAFWCNPISGHNTLYWYLQNLGQGPELLIRYENEEAVDDSQLPKDRFSAERLKGVDSTLKIQPAELGDSAVYLCASSPGGPGANVLTFGAGSRLTVL.

The rearrangement joins TRBV19 to TRBJ1-6; D not resolved. The CDR3 runs to 14 residues. Germline CDR1 is LNHDA and CDR2 is SQIVND (reference sequence). V lost 4 bases and J 7 bases, leaving 11 bases between the germline ends. The CDR3 loop is CASSRAWQNSPLHF. CDR3 sequence (DNA): TGTGCCAGTAGTAGGGCCTGGCAGAATTCACCCCTCCACTTT. Complete variable domain (other parts from reference TRBV19 and TRBJ1-6): DGGITQSPKYLFRKEGQNVTLSCEQNLNHDAMYWYRQDPGQGLRLIYYSQIVNDFQKGDIAEGYSVSREKKESFPLTVTSAQKNPTAFYLCASSRAWQNSPLHFGNGTRLTVT.

The chain couples TRBV4-3 to TRBJ2-3, with TRBD1 as a possible D gene (7 bases). The CDR3 length is 20 residues. Germline CDR1 LGHNA, CDR2 YSLEER. Trimming shortened V by 3 bases and J by 1 base, and 26 bases separated the two germline ends. Here the CDR3 DNA reads TGCGCCAGCAGCCACACTAAGTCAGGGGGGCCCGAGCGGCGCACAGATACGCAGTATTTT. This gives the protein CASSHTKSGGPERRTDTQYF.

The genes are TRBV29-1 and TRBJ2-1, with TRBD2 matching over 11 bases. The CDR3 totals 13 residues. Trimming at V came to 5 bases and at J to 6 bases, leaving 3 bases not matched to a gene. Germline CDR1 reads SQVTM; CDR2 reads ANQGSEA. CDR3 protein: CSVLAGGPNEQFF. CDR3 in DNA: TGCAGCGTTTTAGCGGGAGGGCCCAATGAGCAGTTCTTC.

The chain combines TRBV3-1 (or the pseudogene TRBV3-2) with TRBJ2-7; 8 bases are a match to TRBD1. Unmatched junction bases numbered 4, after V lost 2 bases and J lost 7 bases. Germline-derived CDR1 and CDR2 are LGHDT and YNNKEL (reference sequence). The CDR3 has 13 residues. This CDR3 is CASSQSTGGEQYF. The CDR3 coding sequence is TGTGCCAGCAGCCAATCCACAGGGGGAGAGCAGTACTTC.

The genes are TRBV19 and TRBJ2-5, with 7 positions matching TRBD2. CDR3 size: 16 residues. Germline V gives CDR1 LNHDA, CDR2 SQIVND (reference sequence). The trim removed 5 bases at V and 3 bases at J, leaving 12 bases unmatched. The CDR3: CASSLSGAELKETQYF. The CDR3 DNA reads TGTGCCAGTAGTCTCAGCGGGGCGGAATTAAAAGAGACCCAGTACTTC.

Only a few counts were recorded for this clone. The chain links TRBV12-3 or TRBV12-4 to TRBJ1-1, with D perhaps TRBD1 (6 bases). V lost 7 bases to trimming and J lost 4 bases, with 10 bases between them. The CDR3 totals 12 residues. In DNA form, the CDR3 reads TGTGCCAGCACCCAAGGGGGCACTGAAGCTTTCTTT. Protein sequence: CASTQGGTEAFF.

V usage is TRBV29-1 and J usage is TRBJ2-7; 7 bases are a match to TRBD1. Germline CDR1 is SQVTM and CDR2 is ANQGSEA. CDR3 length: 12 amino acids. Unmatched junction bases numbered 7, after V lost 6 bases and J lost 5 bases. CDR3 amino acids: CSVTKQGNEQYF. The CDR3 nucleotides are TGCAGCGTAACTAAACAGGGGAACGAGCAGTACTTC.

The chain combines TRBV27 with TRBJ2-7; a possible D gene is TRBD1 (5 bases). This CDR3 region has 14 residues. Deletions cut 5 bases from V and 0 bases from J, with 11 bases between. Germline loops: CDR1 MNHEY, CDR2 SMNVEV (reference sequence). CDR3 residues: CASSILGASYEQYF. Here the CDR3 DNA reads TGTGCCAGCAGTATCCTAGGGGCCTCCTACGAGCAGTACTTC.

The chain carries TRBV28 and TRBJ1-5, with 8 bases aligning to TRBD1. V trimming: 6 bases; J trimming: 4 bases; junction bases outside the gene matches: 8. The CDR3 runs 15 residues. CDR1 MDHEN and CDR2 SYDVKM come from the germline V gene. In nucleotides, the CDR3 is TGTGCCAGCAGCGGAGGACAGGGCCTTAATCAGCCCCAGCATTTT. Protein: CASSGGQGLNQPQHF.

The chain joins TRBV18 to TRBJ1-1, with D hard to call. V was shortened by 6 bases and J by 1 base, with 15 bases between the two germline ends. The CDR3 consists of 15 residues. Looked up from germline, CDR1 is KGHSH and CDR2 is LQKENI. DNA of the CDR3: TGTGCCAGCTCCCCTACCTTATCCGCGAACACTGAAGCTTTCTTT. Protein sequence: CASSPTLSANTEAFF.

The gene calls are TRBV18 and TRBJ2-2; D not resolved. The germline V gene has CDR1 KGHSH and CDR2 LQKENI. CDR3 length: 16 residues. Trimming pared 3 bases from V and 4 bases from J, leaving 15 bases between. The CDR3 DNA reads as TGTGCCAGCTCACCCTTACCTCTGACTGGCACCGGGGAGCTGTTTTTT. This gives the protein CASSPLPLTGTGELFF.

The rearrangement links TRBV27 to TRBJ1-4, with 8 bases lining up with TRBD1. The CDR3 runs 16 residues. Germline-derived CDR1 and CDR2 are MNHEY and SMNVEV (reference sequence). V lost 4 bases, J lost 7 bases, and 11 bases stayed unmatched. The CDR3 spells CASSSPTTTGGEKLFF. CDR3 nucleotide sequence: TGTGCCAGCAGTTCGCCAACCACAACAGGGGGTGAAAAACTGTTTTTT.